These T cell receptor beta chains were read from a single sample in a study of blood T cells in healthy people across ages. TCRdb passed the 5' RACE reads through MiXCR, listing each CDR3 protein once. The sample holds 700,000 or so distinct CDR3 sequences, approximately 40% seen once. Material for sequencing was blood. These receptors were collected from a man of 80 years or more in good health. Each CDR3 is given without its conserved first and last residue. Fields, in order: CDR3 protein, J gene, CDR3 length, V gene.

cdr3_aa: ASSSTSIYNEQF
j_call: TRBJ2-1
cdr3_length: 12
v_call: TRBV6-2/TRBV6-3

cdr3_aa: AIKGASGTDTQY
j_call: TRBJ2-3
cdr3_length: 12
v_call: TRBV10-3

cdr3_aa: ASTEQGLQETQY
j_call: TRBJ2-5
cdr3_length: 12
v_call: TRBV6-6

cdr3_aa: ASSQREGQNIQY
j_call: TRBJ2-4
cdr3_length: 12
v_call: TRBV3-1

cdr3_aa: ASSRAMRTGIPYEQY
j_call: TRBJ2-7
cdr3_length: 15
v_call: TRBV5-5

cdr3_aa: SARDPTGVYQPQH
j_call: TRBJ1-5
cdr3_length: 13
v_call: TRBV20-1

cdr3_aa: ASSPRSDDRGLNEQY
j_call: .
cdr3_length: 15
v_call: TRBV9

cdr3_aa: ASSLLAGGSNEQF
j_call: TRBJ2-1
cdr3_length: 13
v_call: TRBV27

cdr3_aa: ASSQEGSLDSTDTQY
j_call: TRBJ2-3
cdr3_length: 15
v_call: TRBV4-1

cdr3_aa: ASSSPTASGNTIY
j_call: TRBJ1-3
cdr3_length: 13
v_call: TRBV5-6

cdr3_aa: ASSLGQGTEAF
j_call: TRBJ1-1
cdr3_length: 11
v_call: TRBV7-9

cdr3_aa: ASSPVATGELF
j_call: TRBJ2-2
cdr3_length: 11
v_call: TRBV7-2

cdr3_aa: SARDRLAGSSGANVLT
j_call: TRBJ2-6
cdr3_length: 16
v_call: TRBV20-1

cdr3_aa: ASGAHRGPQH
j_call: TRBJ1-5
cdr3_length: 10
v_call: TRBV6-5

cdr3_aa: SARDPATGGYQEAQY
j_call: TRBJ2-5
cdr3_length: 15
v_call: TRBV20-1

cdr3_aa: ASSSPGQAPGYT
j_call: TRBJ1-2
cdr3_length: 12
v_call: TRBV9

cdr3_aa: SAPGTSGSGYDNEQY
j_call: TRBJ2-7
cdr3_length: 15
v_call: TRBV20-1

cdr3_aa: ASSVAQGRYEQY
j_call: TRBJ2-7
cdr3_length: 12
v_call: TRBV9

cdr3_aa: ASSPRKGVTDTQY
j_call: TRBJ2-3
cdr3_length: 13
v_call: TRBV7-2

cdr3_aa: ASSVPNPASDTQY
j_call: TRBJ2-3
cdr3_length: 13
v_call: TRBV2

cdr3_aa: ASSPGTTGFYT
j_call: TRBJ1-2
cdr3_length: 11
v_call: TRBV3-1

cdr3_aa: ATRQFAHTGELF
j_call: TRBJ2-2
cdr3_length: 12
v_call: TRBV5-1

cdr3_aa: SATRGAGNYEQY
j_call: TRBJ2-7
cdr3_length: 12
v_call: TRBV20-1

cdr3_aa: SAKATLESEQF
j_call: TRBJ2-1
cdr3_length: 11
v_call: TRBV20-1

cdr3_aa: SARTSGRRRYEQY
j_call: TRBJ2-7
cdr3_length: 13
v_call: TRBV20-1

cdr3_aa: ASSQVRRLQSYNEQF
j_call: TRBJ2-1
cdr3_length: 15
v_call: TRBV3-1

cdr3_aa: ATSRPSRTGGAYNEQF
j_call: TRBJ2-1
cdr3_length: 16
v_call: TRBV15

cdr3_aa: SASSGGWETQY
j_call: .
cdr3_length: 11
v_call: TRBV20-1

cdr3_aa: AITGTTVGDTQY
j_call: TRBJ2-3
cdr3_length: 12
v_call: TRBV7-2

cdr3_aa: AAARDRPTDTQY
j_call: TRBJ2-3
cdr3_length: 12
v_call: TRBV27

cdr3_aa: ASSSIRGTEQY
j_call: TRBJ2-5
cdr3_length: 11
v_call: TRBV11-2

cdr3_aa: ASSEVAGGLGEQF
j_call: TRBJ2-1
cdr3_length: 13
v_call: TRBV9

cdr3_aa: SAHGQGAYT
j_call: TRBJ1-2
cdr3_length: 9
v_call: TRBV20-1

cdr3_aa: ASSLFGTGEGANVLT
j_call: TRBJ2-6
cdr3_length: 15
v_call: TRBV28

cdr3_aa: ASSFQQRDTQY
j_call: TRBJ2-3
cdr3_length: 11
v_call: TRBV28

cdr3_aa: ASLPQANSNQPQH
j_call: TRBJ1-5
cdr3_length: 13
v_call: TRBV6-1

cdr3_aa: ASSYTQGAGTEAF
j_call: TRBJ1-1
cdr3_length: 13
v_call: TRBV6-2/TRBV6-3

cdr3_aa: ASSRRTSMVDTQY
j_call: TRBJ2-3
cdr3_length: 13
v_call: TRBV5-6

cdr3_aa: ASSLAGDSGNIQY
j_call: TRBJ2-4
cdr3_length: 13
v_call: TRBV5-1

cdr3_aa: ASSGRPNYTQY
j_call: TRBJ2-3
cdr3_length: 11
v_call: TRBV2

cdr3_aa: SVEEGRSPYEQY
j_call: TRBJ2-7
cdr3_length: 12
v_call: TRBV29-1

cdr3_aa: ASSPYRGPLSYEQY
j_call: TRBJ2-7
cdr3_length: 14
v_call: TRBV7-2

cdr3_aa: SASPGASSYEQY
j_call: TRBJ2-7
cdr3_length: 12
v_call: TRBV20-1

cdr3_aa: ASSSNRHEQY
j_call: TRBJ2-7
cdr3_length: 10
v_call: TRBV14

cdr3_aa: SVASGGQGDTQY
j_call: TRBJ2-3
cdr3_length: 12
v_call: TRBV29-1

cdr3_aa: ASSPNWGYEQY
j_call: TRBJ2-7
cdr3_length: 11
v_call: TRBV6-2/TRBV6-3